This TCR beta chain was sequenced during a study of blood T cell repertoires in COVID-19. Overall study: PBMCs, B-cell-depleted T cells, or T cells were the source of the cDNA or gDNA that made up the material.

V shed 3 bases and J 4 bases; nucleotides not matched to a gene: 6. CDR3 length: 15 amino acids. Germline V gene sequence: CDR1 LNHNV, CDR2 YYDKDF (reference sequence). This clone showed up just once. Produced via immunoSEQ multiplex PCR; TCRdb's table is partial and in-frame only. The table lists 150,000 to 250,000 clones, about 95% of them singletons, with 0.76% in the top ten. The sequencing input was peripheral blood. The chain links TRBV15 to TRBJ2-1, with 7 bases fitting TRBD2. The TCR was taken from a man aged 25 to 45 with COVID-19, enrolled during active disease. Here the CDR3 DNA reads TGTGCCACCAGCAGGGGGGGGTCGGATTACAATGAGCAGTTCTTC. It is translated as CATSRGGSDYNEQFF.